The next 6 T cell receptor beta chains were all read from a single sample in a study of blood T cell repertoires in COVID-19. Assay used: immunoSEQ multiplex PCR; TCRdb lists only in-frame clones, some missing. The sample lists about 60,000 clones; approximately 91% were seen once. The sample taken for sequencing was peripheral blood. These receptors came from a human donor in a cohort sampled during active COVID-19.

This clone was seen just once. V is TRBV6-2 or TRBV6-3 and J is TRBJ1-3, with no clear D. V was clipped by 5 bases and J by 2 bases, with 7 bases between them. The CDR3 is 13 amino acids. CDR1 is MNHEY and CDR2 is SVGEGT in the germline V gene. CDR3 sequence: CASSAAAGNTIYF. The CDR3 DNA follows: TGTGCCAGCAGTGCCGCGGCTGGAAACACCATATATTTT.

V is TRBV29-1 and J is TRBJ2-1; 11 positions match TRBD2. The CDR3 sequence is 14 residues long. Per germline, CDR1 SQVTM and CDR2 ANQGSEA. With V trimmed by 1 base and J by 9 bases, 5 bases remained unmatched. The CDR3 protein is CSVEVLAGVGEQFF. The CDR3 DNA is TGCAGCGTTGAAGTACTAGCGGGAGTGGGTGAGCAGTTCTTC.

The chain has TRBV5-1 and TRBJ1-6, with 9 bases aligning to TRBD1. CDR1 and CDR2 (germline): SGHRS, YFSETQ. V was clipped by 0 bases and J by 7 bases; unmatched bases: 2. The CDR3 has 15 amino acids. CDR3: CASSLEGTGNSPLHF. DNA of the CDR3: TGCGCCAGCAGCTTGGAAGGGACAGGGAATTCACCCCTCCACTTT.

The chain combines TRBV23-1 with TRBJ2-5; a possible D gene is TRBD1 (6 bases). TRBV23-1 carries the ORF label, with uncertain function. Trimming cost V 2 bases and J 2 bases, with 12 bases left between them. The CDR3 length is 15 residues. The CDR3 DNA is TGCGCCAGCAGTCAACCGGGACAACTACAAGAGACCCAGTACTTC. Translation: CASSQPGQLQETQYF.

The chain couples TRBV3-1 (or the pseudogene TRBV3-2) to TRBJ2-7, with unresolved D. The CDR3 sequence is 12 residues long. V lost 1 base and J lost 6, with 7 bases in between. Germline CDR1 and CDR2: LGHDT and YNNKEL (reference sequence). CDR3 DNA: TGTGCCAGCAGCCAAGTGGCTAGCGAGCAGTACTTC. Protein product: CASSQVASEQYF.

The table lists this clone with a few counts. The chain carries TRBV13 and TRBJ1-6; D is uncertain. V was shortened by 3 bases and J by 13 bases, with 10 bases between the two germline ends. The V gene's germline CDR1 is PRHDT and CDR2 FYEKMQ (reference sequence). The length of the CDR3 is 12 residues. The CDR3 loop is CASSLLAAPLHF. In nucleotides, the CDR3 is TGTGCCAGCAGCTTGTTGGCGGCTCCCCTCCACTTT.